Listed below are T cell receptor beta chains from one sample, sequenced in a study of CD8 T cells in ankylosing spondylitis. TCRdb re-called the 5' RACE reads through MiXCR, storing one row per CDR3 protein. Found here are 150,000 to 250,000 distinct CDR3 sequences, about 13% of them singletons; the top ten hold 15% to 20%. Sequenced sample: blood, either unsorted or a sorted T cell fraction (not recorded which). The receptors stem from a male donor with ankylosing spondylitis or in good health (not recorded which). The CDR3 runs from the conserved cysteine through the conserved F or W.

J: TRBJ2-1
V: TRBV5-1
CDR3: CASSSHSGGNNEQFF

J: TRBJ1-1
V: TRBV29-1
CDR3: CSGGRATEAFF

J: TRBJ2-3
V: TRBV5-5
CDR3: CASSTEQGPDTQYF

J: TRBJ2-5
V: TRBV5-1
CDR3: CASSLFQEFQETQYF

J: TRBJ2-1
V: TRBV7-8
CDR3: CASSPRPKTSYNEQFF

J: TRBJ2-7
V: TRBV6-5
CDR3: CASSSLGPTYEQYF

J: TRBJ2-2
V: TRBV6-1
CDR3: CASSRLGGEAGELFF

J: TRBJ2-2
V: TRBV6-5
CDR3: CASSYSSGGGELFF

J: TRBJ1-1
V: TRBV19
CDR3: CASSMIPNTEAFF

J: TRBJ2-1
V: TRBV7-9
CDR3: CASSPTASVYNEQFF

J: TRBJ2-7
V: TRBV12-3/TRBV12-4
CDR3: CASSLEAGGAYEQYF

J: TRBJ2-3
V: TRBV5-1
CDR3: CASSLISGAGDTQYF

J: TRBJ2-1
V: TRBV6-2/TRBV6-3
CDR3: CASSYAYPRGKLGSYNEQFF

J: TRBJ2-7
V: TRBV11-2
CDR3: CASSWPTGNEQYF

J: TRBJ2-1
V: TRBV30
CDR3: CAWSRGDPYNEQFF

J: TRBJ1-1
V: TRBV3-1
CDR3: CASSQGGLNTEAFF

J: TRBJ1-3
V: TRBV11-3
CDR3: CASSPGTAGNTIYF

J: TRBJ2-3
V: TRBV3-1
CDR3: CASSPLARTDTQYF

J: TRBJ2-1
V: TRBV12-3/TRBV12-4
CDR3: CASSLGLYYNEQFF

J: TRBJ1-2
V: TRBV6-2/TRBV6-3
CDR3: CASSYRRGGSTGGYTF

J: TRBJ1-2
V: TRBV27
CDR3: CASSFGTGNYGYTF

J: TRBJ2-7
V: TRBV2
CDR3: CAVVEGLTSYEQYF

J: TRBJ2-5
V: TRBV12-3/TRBV12-4
CDR3: CASCLDGGGETQYF

J: TRBJ2-2
V: TRBV19
CDR3: CASSTSTGIPGELFF

J: TRBJ2-1
V: TRBV10-3
CDR3: CAISQTGQGMYEQFF

J: TRBJ2-2
V: TRBV11-3
CDR3: CASSLAAETPNTGELFF

J: TRBJ2-1
V: TRBV20-1
CDR3: CSWDDWREEGEQFF

J: TRBJ2-3
V: TRBV4-1
CDR3: CASGLAGVSDTQYF

J: TRBJ2-7
V: TRBV27
CDR3: CASSPTTSGRNEQYF

J: TRBJ2-7
V: TRBV4-1
CDR3: CASSQVQAGTYEQYF

J: TRBJ2-1
V: TRBV15
CDR3: CATSTGTSGNEQFF

J: TRBJ2-4
V: TRBV30
CDR3: CAWNTGSGKNIQYF

J: TRBJ2-1
V: TRBV2
CDR3: CASFPSPRTGESNEQFF

J: TRBJ2-6
V: TRBV6-1
CDR3: CASSLRDRPHSGANVLTF

J: TRBJ2-1
V: TRBV6-4
CDR3: CASSPAGTSGPNEQFF

J: TRBJ2-1
V: TRBV7-9
CDR3: CASSTPQGTGYNEQFF

J: TRBJ2-7
V: TRBV4-1
CDR3: CASSQDWGVPYEQYF

J: TRBJ2-3
V: TRBV7-2
CDR3: CASSLGAGGGGTDTQYF

J: TRBJ2-2
V: TRBV13
CDR3: CASSLNEVTGELFF

J: TRBJ2-1
V: TRBV29-1
CDR3: CSVETPLAGVSEQFF

J: TRBJ2-1
V: TRBV19
CDR3: CASSIVASDYSYNEQFF

J: TRBJ2-7
V: TRBV24-1
CDR3: CATSPGGGEQYF

J: TRBJ2-1
V: TRBV6-1
CDR3: CASRGGGNYNEQFF

J: TRBJ2-7
V: TRBV12-3/TRBV12-4
CDR3: CASSWTPGPYEQYF

J: TRBJ1-2
V: TRBV6-5
CDR3: CASSYSLGYNDGYTF

J: TRBJ2-7
V: TRBV7-9
CDR3: CASSSTTGPSYEQYF

J: TRBJ1-2
V: TRBV7-2
CDR3: CASSPPEGQPYGYTF

J: TRBJ2-3
V: TRBV15
CDR3: CATSRDRAPDYSSTDTQYF

J: TRBJ2-7
V: TRBV20-1
CDR3: CSSEPREDSYEQYF

J: TRBJ2-1
V: TRBV4-1
CDR3: CASSQGTSGPYNEQFF

J: TRBJ2-5
V: TRBV29-1
CDR3: CSVDSQETQYF

J: TRBJ1-2
V: TRBV5-1
CDR3: CASSTGQGINYGYTF

J: TRBJ1-2
V: TRBV29-1
CDR3: CSVERRQGKGDGYTF

J: TRBJ2-2
V: TRBV30
CDR3: CAWRPPIWNTGELFF